The entry that follows covers one T cell receptor beta chain sequence. It has no known antigen specificity. No much larger clonotype is one base removed from it; base qualities were not supplied. Reading from cysteine to phenylalanine, the CDR3 counts 17 amino acids. Only the CDR3 DNA is retained, 51 bases long and in frame from the first base. CDR1 and CDR2 are drawn from the germline V gene: SGHDT, YYEEEE. V is cut by 3 bases and J by 6 bases, and the space between the germline ends is 22 bases. At one collaborating source in Seattle, patients were enrolled during active infection and were followed longitudinally through the course of disease. The collaborating institutions used their own protocols to collect whole blood in K2EDTA tubes. For TCRbeta analysis, collaborators shipped samples in one of three forms: frozen whole blood, isolated PBMCs, or DNA extracted from either of those sample types.

This record belongs to a study of blood T cell repertoires in COVID-19 (TCRdb year 2020). As for the study more broadly: Samples from collaborators originated in the United States, Italy and Spain and spanned both the acute and convalescent phases of COVID-19. The material from the prospective study consisted of cDNA or gDNA derived from T cells, B-cell-depleted T cells, or PBMCs. The dataset comprised deeply sampled blood TCRbeta repertoires from subjects exposed to, actively infected with, or recovered from COVID-19. The repertoires were made available in a free public database intended to serve as a resource for research on the immune response to SARS-CoV-2. The samples were drawn from the first 160 participants of the ongoing ImmuneRACE study and from 950 to 1,500 subjects provided by 6 global collaborators. A de-identified subject ID, COVID-19 status, age in years and sex were almost always included in the sample metadata. Where available, HLA class I and class II types were taken from metadata supplied by the sample provider and were not determined by assay-based typing.

Beyond this particular receptor, the publication reports: Clinical and demographic metadata were provided uncurated, with the amount varying by source and participant.

The immunoSEQ Assay, a bias-controlled multiplex PCR, was used to amplify TCRbeta CDR3 regions from genomic DNA. Under the source paper's analysis protocol: Nucleated cell counts per sample were estimated from amplification of reference gene primers within the assay. Sequence reads were collapsed and filtered to measure the absolute abundance of every unique TCRbeta CDR3 rearrangement. For each sample, productive Simpson clonality was calculated as the square root of Simpson's diversity index over productive rearrangements. TCRdb stores this immuneACCESS table with in-frame sequences only. Part of the clones is absent; in the studies checked, under half of the shortfall reflects unresolved V genes, and no reason is known for the rest. That table furnishes V, J and clone size, whereas the DNA furnished D and trimming. Counted in this sample were 300,000 to 350,000 clones; 80% to 95% of them appeared once. The top ten constitute roughly 7% of the sample.

The chain employs TRBV5-6 and TRBJ1-3; the D region possibly corresponds to TRBD1 (6 bases align). The TCR was taken from a woman aged 25-40 years with COVID-19, enrolled during active disease. The source material was peripheral blood. This receptor carries the CDR3 CASSYDRSTQLSNTIYF. The sequenced DNA is TGTGCCAGCAGCTACGACAGGAGCACCCAACTCTCAAACACCATATATTTT.